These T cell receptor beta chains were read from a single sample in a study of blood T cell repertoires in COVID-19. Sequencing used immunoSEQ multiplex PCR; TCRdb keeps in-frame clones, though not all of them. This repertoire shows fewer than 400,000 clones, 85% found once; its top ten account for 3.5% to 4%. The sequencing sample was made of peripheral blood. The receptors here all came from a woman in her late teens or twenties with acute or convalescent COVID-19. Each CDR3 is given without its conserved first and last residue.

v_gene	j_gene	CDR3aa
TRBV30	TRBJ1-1	ARWRNTEAF
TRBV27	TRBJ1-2	ASSPAMVAGIGYT
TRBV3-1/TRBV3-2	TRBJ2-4	ASSQEHDSYVNIQY
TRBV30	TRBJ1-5	AWSGTQLPNQPQH
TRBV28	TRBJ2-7	ASSLGGVNEQY
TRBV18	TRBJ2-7	ASSNTGQGLHEQY
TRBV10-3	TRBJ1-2	AISESQGPRGYT
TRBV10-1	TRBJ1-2	ASSPRGNYGYT
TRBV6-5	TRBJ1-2	ASSYEGLSGYT
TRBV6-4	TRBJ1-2	ASSDSSGAGGYT
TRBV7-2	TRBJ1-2	ASSVGYGYT
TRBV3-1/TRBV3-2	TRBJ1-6	ASSQEGLVNSPLH
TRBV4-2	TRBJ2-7	ASSQFGGVAYEQY
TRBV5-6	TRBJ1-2	ASSPLGQGAYGYT
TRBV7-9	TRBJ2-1	ASSFAGEDEQF
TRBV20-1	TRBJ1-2	SASEGGGYGYT
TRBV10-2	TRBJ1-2	ASMGSYGYT
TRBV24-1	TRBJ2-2	ATSDLGTPDTGELF
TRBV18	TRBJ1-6	ASSPYTGGNSPLH
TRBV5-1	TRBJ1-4	ASRPIAGQVYATNEKLF
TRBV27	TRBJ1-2	ASSRQDTYGYT
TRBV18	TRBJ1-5	ASSPSWPRVETQH
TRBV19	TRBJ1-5	ASSMVLINQPQH
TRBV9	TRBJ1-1	ASSEQTAATEAF
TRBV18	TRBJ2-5	ASSPTEAEETQY
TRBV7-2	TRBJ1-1	ASSLIISYTEAF
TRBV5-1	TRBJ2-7	ASSSGLRRALVYEQY
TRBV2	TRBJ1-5	ASSRQGNQPQH
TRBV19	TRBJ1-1	ASAIGGLREAF
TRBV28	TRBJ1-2	ASSPVGGYLGYT
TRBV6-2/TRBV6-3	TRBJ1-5	ASSQSNQPQH
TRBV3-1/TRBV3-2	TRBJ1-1	ASSRQTGDGLNTEAF
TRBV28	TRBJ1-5	ASSLGEQPQH
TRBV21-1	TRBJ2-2	ASSPRRGQGTGELF
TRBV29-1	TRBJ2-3	SVVQGDSSTDTQY
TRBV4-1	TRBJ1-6	ASSQDPRNSPLH
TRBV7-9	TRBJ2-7	ASSPNRESYEQY
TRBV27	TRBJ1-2	ASSFGPTGVGYT
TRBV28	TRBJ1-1	ASSLNEGNTEAF
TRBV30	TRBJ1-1	AWSVGWSTEAF
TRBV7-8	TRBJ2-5	ASSLPRQGRETQY